Below, 5 T cell receptor beta chains from the same sample are listed, as sequenced in a study of blood T cell repertoires in COVID-19. Profiled with immunoSEQ multiplex PCR; TCRdb holds only in-frame clones, not every one. The sample lists approximately 230,000 clones; around 86% were seen once. The sample comprised PBMCs or T cells enriched from blood (not recorded which). The receptor source for this set is a man aged 40-55 years who had recovered from COVID-19.

V usage is TRBV25-1 and J usage is TRBJ1-2; maybe TRBD1 (5 bases). V shed 1 base and J shed 8 bases, with 11 bases lying between them. CDR1 is MGHDK, CDR2 SYGVNS, per germline. This CDR3 contains 13 residues. CDR3 sequence reads: CASSEWQGSGYTF. CDR3 coding DNA: TGTGCCAGCAGTGAATGGCAGGGAAGCGGCTACACCTTC.

The chain combines TRBV7-6 with TRBJ2-5, with 8 bases that match TRBD2. The CDR3 has 17 residues. Germline V gene sequence: CDR1 SGHVS, CDR2 FNYEAQ. The V and J ends lost 2 bases and 5 bases, in that order; junction bases with no gene match: 13. The CDR3 DNA is TGTGCCAGCAGCTTACTTCCCCCCGGGCGGGGGGCGGAGACCCAGTACTTC. Its protein product is CASSLLPPGRGAETQYF.

This rearrangement joins TRBV11-1 to TRBJ2-7; unclear D gene. The length of the CDR3 is 16 residues. V lost 2 bases and J lost 1, with 15 bases in between. CDR1 is SGHAT and CDR2 is FQDESV in the germline V gene (reference sequence). The CDR3 region is CASSLSTGSRSYEQYF. The CDR3 DNA sequence: TGTGCCAGCAGCTTAAGTACTGGGTCTAGATCCTACGAGCAGTACTTC. The variable domain in full, completed from reference TRBV11-1 and TRBJ2-7, reads EAEVAQSPRYKITEKSQAVAFWCDPISGHATLYWYRQILGQGPELLVQFQDESVVDDSQLPKDRFSAERLKGVDSTLKIQPAELGDSAMYLCASSLSTGSRSYEQYFGPGTRLTVT.

The chain links TRBV7-9 to TRBJ1-1; D is uncertain. Germline values: CDR1 SEHNR, CDR2 FQNEAQ (reference sequence). Trimming took 1 base from V and 5 from J, leaving 11 bases between them. The CDR3 has 14 residues. The CDR3 here is CASSLDSGRTEAFF. The DNA of the CDR3 is TGTGCCAGCAGCTTAGATTCCGGGAGGACTGAAGCTTTCTTT.

This clone appeared a few times. The rearrangement links TRBV3-1 (or the pseudogene TRBV3-2) to TRBJ1-2; D call uncertain. The CDR3 consists of 12 residues. Germline V gene sequence: CDR1 LGHDT, CDR2 YNNKEL (reference sequence). The V end was cut by 4 bases, the J end by 7 bases, with 10 bases between. This chain's CDR3 is CASSLGLRGYTF. The CDR3, as DNA: TGTGCCAGCAGCCTCGGACTTCGTGGCTACACCTTC.